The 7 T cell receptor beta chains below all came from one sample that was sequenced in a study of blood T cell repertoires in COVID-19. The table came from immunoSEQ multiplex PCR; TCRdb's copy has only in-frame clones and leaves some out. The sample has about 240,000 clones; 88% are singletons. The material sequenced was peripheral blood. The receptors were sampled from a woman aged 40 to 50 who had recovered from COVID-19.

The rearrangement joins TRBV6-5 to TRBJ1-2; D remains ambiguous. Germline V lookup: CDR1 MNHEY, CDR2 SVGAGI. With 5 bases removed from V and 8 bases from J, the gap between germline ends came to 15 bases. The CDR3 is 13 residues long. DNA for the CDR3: TGTGCCAGCAGTACCAGGAATCGAGTCGGCTACACCTTC. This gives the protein CASSTRNRVGYTF.

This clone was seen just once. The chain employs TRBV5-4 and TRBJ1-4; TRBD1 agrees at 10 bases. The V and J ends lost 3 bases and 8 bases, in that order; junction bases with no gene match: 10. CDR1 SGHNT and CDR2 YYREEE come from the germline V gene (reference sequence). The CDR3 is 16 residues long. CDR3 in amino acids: CASSSPGQGRREKLFF. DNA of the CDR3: TGTGCCAGCAGCTCCCCGGGACAGGGGCGGCGGGAAAAACTGTTTTTT.

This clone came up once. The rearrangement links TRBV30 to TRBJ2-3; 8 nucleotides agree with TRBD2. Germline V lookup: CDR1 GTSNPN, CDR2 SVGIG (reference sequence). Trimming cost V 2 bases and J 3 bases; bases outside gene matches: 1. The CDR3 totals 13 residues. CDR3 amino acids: CAWSSGSTDTQYF. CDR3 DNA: TGTGCCTGGAGTAGCGGGAGTACAGATACGCAGTATTTT.

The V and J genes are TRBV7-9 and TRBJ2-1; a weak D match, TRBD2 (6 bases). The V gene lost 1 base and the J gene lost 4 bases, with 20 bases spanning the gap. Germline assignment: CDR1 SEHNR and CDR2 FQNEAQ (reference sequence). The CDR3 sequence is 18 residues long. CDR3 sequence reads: CASSLVPGARGLYNEQFF. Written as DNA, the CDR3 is TGTGCCAGCAGCTTAGTCCCCGGGGCCCGAGGACTATACAATGAGCAGTTCTTC. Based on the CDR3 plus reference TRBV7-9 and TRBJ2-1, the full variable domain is DTGVSQNPRHKITKRGQNVTFRCDPISEHNRLYWYRQTLGQGPEFLTYFQNEAQLEKSRLLSDRFSAERPKGSFSTLEIQRTEQGDSAMYLCASSLVPGARGLYNEQFFGPGTRLTVL.

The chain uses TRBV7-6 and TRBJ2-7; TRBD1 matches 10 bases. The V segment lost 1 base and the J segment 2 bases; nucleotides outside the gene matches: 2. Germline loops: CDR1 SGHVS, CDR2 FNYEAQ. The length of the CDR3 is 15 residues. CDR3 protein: CASSLGDRGTYEQYF. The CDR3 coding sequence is TGTGCCAGCAGCTTAGGGGACAGGGGCACCTACGAGCAGTACTTC.

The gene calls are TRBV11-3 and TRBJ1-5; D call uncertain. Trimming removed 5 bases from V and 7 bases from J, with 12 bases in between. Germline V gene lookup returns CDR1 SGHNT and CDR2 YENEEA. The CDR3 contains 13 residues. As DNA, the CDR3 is TGTGCCAGCAGCCTGACGGCGGGGCAGCCCCAGCATTTT. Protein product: CASSLTAGQPQHF.

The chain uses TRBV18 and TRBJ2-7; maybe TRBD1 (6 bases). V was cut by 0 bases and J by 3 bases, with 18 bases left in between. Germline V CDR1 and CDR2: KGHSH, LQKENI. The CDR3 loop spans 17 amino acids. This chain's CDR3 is CASSPPWAQGLIYEQYF. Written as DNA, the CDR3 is TGTGCCAGCTCACCACCGTGGGCGCAGGGGCTAATCTACGAGCAGTACTTC.